This TCR beta chain is drawn from a study of blood T cell repertoires in COVID-19. Study context: Sites in the United States, Italy and Spain provided acute and convalescent COVID-19 samples.

Participants were aged roughly 18 to 90 years, lived in under 25 US areas, and enrolled virtually. Membership in each cohort depended on participant-reported clinical history. Methods used by the authors: Amplifying reference gene primers gave estimates of nucleated cell counts. Some clones are missing from TCRdb's copy, which holds only in-frame ones; the method was immunoSEQ multiplex PCR. V and J calls and clone size are as listed in that table; D and trimming were resolved from the DNA. The data hold hundreds of thousands of clones, with roughly 80% observed a single time. V was pared by 6 bases and J by 6 bases, with 17 bases of the junction left unmatched. This CDR3 region has 18 residues. CDR1 is KGHSH and CDR2 is LQKENI in the germline V gene.

The rearrangement links TRBV18 to TRBJ2-5; 12 bases line up with TRBD1. The sequenced material came from PBMCs or T cells enriched from blood (not recorded which). The clonotype was recovered from a man between 40 and 49 years old who had been exposed to COVID-19. CDR3 DNA: TGTGCCAGCTCCCCGGCACCGGGACAGGGGGCGCTTGGAAAGACCCAGTACTTC. It translates to CASSPAPGQGALGKTQYF.